A selection of T cell receptor beta chains follows, all from one sample in a study of blood T cell repertoires in COVID-19. Sequenced by immunoSEQ multiplex PCR; TCRdb stores in-frame clones only, minus some. The sample has some 150,000 clones; about 91% are singletons. The source material was peripheral blood. Source of these receptors: a woman in her forties or fifties with acute or convalescent COVID-19. The CDR3 runs from the conserved cysteine through the conserved F or W. The order of the fields is V gene, J gene, clone size, D gene, CDR3 protein, CDR3 DNA. The D gene is left open where the match is weak. Clone size, where shown, is once, few, many, or a class for clones that have expanded.

TRBV14	TRBJ2-5	-	TRBD2	CASSRGTSWETQYF	TGTGCCAGCAGCCGCGGGACTAGCTGGGAGACCCAGTACTTC
TRBV4-3	TRBJ1-6	-	-	CASSQEWLGGSYNSPLHF	TGCGCCAGCAGCCAAGAATGGTTGGGGGGCTCCTATAATTCACCCCTCCACTTT
TRBV7-2	TRBJ2-1	-	TRBD1	CASSLVGQRDYNEQFF	TGTGCCAGCAGCTTAGTGGGACAGCGAGATTACAATGAGCAGTTCTTC
TRBV6-4	TRBJ2-3	-	TRBD2	CASSRGLGGGDTQYF	TGTGCCAGCAGTCGGGGACTAGGCGGGGGAGATACGCAGTATTTT
TRBV12-5	TRBJ1-6	few	TRBD1	CASGGDRGSNSPLHF	TGTGCTAGTGGGGGGGACAGGGGATCTAATTCACCCCTCCACTTT
TRBV27	TRBJ1-5	-	TRBD1	CASSFRDRGPQHF	TGTGCCAGCAGTTTCCGGGACAGGGGGCCCCAGCATTTT
TRBV6-5	TRBJ1-6	-	TRBD1	CASLTGYNSPLHF	TGTGCCAGCCTGACAGGGTATAATTCACCCCTCCACTTT
TRBV11-3	TRBJ2-5	-	TRBD2	CASSPTSGALETQYF	TGTGCCAGCAGCCCAACTAGCGGGGCCTTAGAGACCCAGTACTTC
TRBV11-3	TRBJ1-6	-	TRBD1	CASSEGTGANSPLHF	TGTGCCAGCAGCGAGGGGACAGGGGCTAATTCACCCCTCCACTTT
TRBV6-6	TRBJ2-7	-	TRBD1	CASSPRGTGLSYEQYF	TGTGCCAGCAGCCCGAGAGGGACAGGGCTCTCCTACGAGCAGTACTTC
TRBV9	TRBJ2-7	-	TRBD1	CASSPGGQGGHEQYF	TGTGCCAGCAGCCCTGGGGGACAGGGAGGTCACGAGCAGTACTTC
TRBV30	TRBJ2-1	-	-	CAWIRGWEQFF	TGTGCCTGGATTCGCGGATGGGAGCAGTTCTTC
TRBV9	TRBJ1-2	-	-	CASSVARGFNYGYTF	TGTGCCAGCAGCGTAGCTCGCGGGTTTAACTATGGCTACACCTTC
TRBV6-2/TRBV6-3	TRBJ2-7	-	-	CASSYEADRLAYEQYF	TGTGCCAGCAGTTACGAGGCAGATCGCTTGGCCTACGAGCAGTACTTC
TRBV30	TRBJ1-5	-	-	CAWSGLSGQPQHF	TGTGCCTGGAGTGGACTATCGGGCCAGCCCCAGCATTTT
TRBV7-9	TRBJ1-4	-	TRBD1	CASTLLTGTGGEKLFF	TGTGCCAGCACCTTACTGACCGGGACAGGGGGTGAAAAACTGTTTTTT
TRBV3-1/TRBV3-2	TRBJ2-5	-	TRBD2	CASSLSGKETQYF	TGTGCCAGCAGCCTGAGCGGGAAAGAGACCCAGTACTTC
TRBV13	TRBJ2-7	-	-	CASSLGRGGSQVAYEQYF	TGTGCCAGCAGCTTAGGACGGGGTGGGTCCCAGGTAGCCTACGAGCAGTACTTC
TRBV5-8	TRBJ2-7	-	TRBD1	CASSLGMYGTGTLSYEQYF	TGTGCCAGCAGCTTGGGGATGTACGGGACAGGGACACTTTCCTACGAGCAGTACTTC
TRBV20-1	TRBJ1-2	-	-	CSARTAAGYTF	TGCAGTGCCAGGACTGCCGCTGGCTACACCTTC
TRBV2	TRBJ1-4	-	TRBD1	CASKTGTGDEKLFF	TGTGCCAGCAAGACCGGGACAGGGGATGAAAAACTGTTTTTT
TRBV19	TRBJ2-7	-	-	CASSTVHGIYEQYF	TGTGCCAGTAGTACAGTCCACGGGATCTACGAGCAGTACTTC
TRBV19	TRBJ1-1	once	-	CASSSRGLAAREAFF	TGTGCCAGTAGTAGTCGAGGTTTGGCCGCCCGGGAAGCTTTCTTT
TRBV27	TRBJ2-5	-	-	CASRSGVARETQYF	TGTGCCAGCAGATCGGGGGTCGCCAGGGAGACCCAGTACTTC
TRBV5-6	TRBJ2-7	-	-	CASSPGGPYEQYF	TGTGCCAGCAGCCCGGGGGGCCCCTACGAGCAGTACTTC
TRBV18	TRBJ1-2	-	TRBD1	CASSLGGQGDYGYTF	TGTGCCAGCTCACTGGGTGGACAGGGAGACTATGGCTACACCTTC
TRBV6-5	TRBJ2-3	-	-	CASSYLGAGPDTQYF	TGTGCCAGCAGTTACTTGGGGGCGGGTCCAGATACGCAGTATTTT
TRBV7-9	TRBJ1-5	-	-	CASSLLEGQPQHF	TGTGCCAGCAGCTTGCTAGAAGGTCAGCCCCAGCATTTT
TRBV5-6	TRBJ2-7	-	-	CASNRRGPGSTYEQYF	TGTGCCAGCAACCGGCGTGGGCCAGGGTCAACCTACGAGCAGTACTTC
TRBV19	TRBJ1-2	-	-	CASSPDTFSQGGYTF	TGTGCCAGTAGCCCGGACACCTTTAGCCAAGGCGGCTACACCTTC
TRBV2	TRBJ1-1	-	-	CASSWRTENTEAFF	TGTGCCAGCAGTTGGAGGACAGAGAACACTGAAGCTTTCTTT
TRBV24-1	TRBJ2-1	-	-	CATSDHGSGDEQFF	TGTGCCACCAGTGATCACGGGAGCGGCGATGAGCAGTTCTTC
TRBV12-5	TRBJ1-1	few	-	CASGPTGVLGLEAFF	TGTGCTAGTGGTCCGACAGGAGTCCTTGGCTTAGAAGCTTTCTTT
TRBV15	TRBJ2-5	-	-	CATSREGQPGLGLPGETQYF	TGTGCCACCAGCAGAGAGGGACAGCCTGGGCTGGGACTCCCGGGGGAGACCCAGTACTTC
TRBV5-1	TRBJ1-2	-	-	CASNRQEGPDGYTF	TGCGCCAGCAATAGGCAGGAGGGGCCCGATGGCTACACCTTC